The clone carrying this T cell receptor beta chain showed up just a few times. Assay: immunoSEQ multiplex PCR; the TCRdb copy retains only in-frame clones and omits some. The sample comprises more than 50,000 clones, 65% to 85% of which are singletons, and 2.9% rests with the top ten. The entry originates in a study of radiotherapy plus CTLA-4 blockade in lung cancer. On the study more broadly: The study recorded objective responses in 15% to 20% of patients and disease control in 25% to 35%.

V lost 3 bases to trimming and J lost 7 bases, with 13 bases between them. Germline V gene lookup returns CDR1 LNHDA and CDR2 SQIVND (reference sequence). CDR3 length equals 14 residues. Patients in the study, people with chemo-refractory metastatic non-small-cell lung cancer, received focal radiation plus ipilimumab CTLA-4 blockade. Specimen: peripheral blood, collected from a patient treated with radiotherapy plus ipilimumab. This receptor was obtained from a human donor with non-small cell lung cancer who had a complete response to radiotherapy plus ipilimumab. The gene calls are TRBV19 and TRBJ1-5; D might be TRBD1 (5 bases). CDR3 sequence (DNA): TGTGCCAGTAGTATCGTCAGGGCTAGACAGCCCCAGCATTTT. Protein: CASSIVRARQPQHF.